The TCR beta chain described here comes from a study of technical replicates of blood from a handful of donors. The table came from immunoSEQ multiplex PCR; TCRdb's copy has only in-frame clones and leaves some out. This sample has 45,000 to 60,000 clones, with approximately 95% found just once. The table lists this clone with a count of one. Germline CDR1 and CDR2: SEHNR and FQNEAQ (reference sequence). Trimming cost V 5 bases and J 0 bases; bases outside gene matches: 5. The CDR3 is 15 residues long. The chain recombines TRBV7-9 with TRBJ2-3, with 7 bases fitting TRBD2. The source of this sequence is a human donor in good health. Some clones in this sample may be carry-over from other donors' samples. Sequencing used PBMCs. CDR3 coding DNA: TGTGCCAGCAGCCCTTCTAGCGGTAGCACAGATACGCAGTATTTT. Protein: CASSPSSGSTDTQYF.